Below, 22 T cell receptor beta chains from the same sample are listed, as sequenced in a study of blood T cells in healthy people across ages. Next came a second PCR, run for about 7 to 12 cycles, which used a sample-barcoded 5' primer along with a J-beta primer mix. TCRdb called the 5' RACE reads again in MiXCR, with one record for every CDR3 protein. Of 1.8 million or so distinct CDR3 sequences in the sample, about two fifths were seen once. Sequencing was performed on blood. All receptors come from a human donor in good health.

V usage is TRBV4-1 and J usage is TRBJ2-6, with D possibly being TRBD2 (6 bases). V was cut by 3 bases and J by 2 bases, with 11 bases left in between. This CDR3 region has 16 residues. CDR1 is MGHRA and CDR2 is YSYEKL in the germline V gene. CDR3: CASSQGGLAGANVLTF. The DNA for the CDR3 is TGCGCCAGCAGCCAGGGGGGATTGGCTGGGGCCAACGTCCTGACTTTC.

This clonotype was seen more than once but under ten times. CDR3 bases: TGTGCCAGCAGCCAAGGACTGGGGGCATACGACTCCTACGAGCAGTACTTC. This codes for CASSQGLGAYDSYEQYF. The gene calls are TRBV4-2 and TRBJ2-7; D perhaps matches TRBD1 (6 bases). This CDR3 is built from 17 residues. CDR1 and CDR2 from the germline V gene are LGHNA and YNFKEQ. Trimming cost V 1 base and J 0 bases, with 16 bases left between them.

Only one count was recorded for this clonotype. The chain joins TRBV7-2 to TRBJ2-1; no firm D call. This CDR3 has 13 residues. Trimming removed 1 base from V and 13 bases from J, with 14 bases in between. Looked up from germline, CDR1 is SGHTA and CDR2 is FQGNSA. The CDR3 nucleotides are TGTGCCAGCAGCTTAGGTGGGATTCGGACCCAGTTCTTC. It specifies CASSLGGIRTQFF.

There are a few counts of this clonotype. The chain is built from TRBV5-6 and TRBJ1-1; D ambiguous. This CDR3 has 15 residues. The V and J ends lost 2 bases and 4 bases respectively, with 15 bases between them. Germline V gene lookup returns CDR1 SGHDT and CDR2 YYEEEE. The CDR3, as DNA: TGTGCCAGCAGCTTTTCGGAGGCGGGTTTCACTGAAGCTTTCTTT. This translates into CASSFSEAGFTEAFF.

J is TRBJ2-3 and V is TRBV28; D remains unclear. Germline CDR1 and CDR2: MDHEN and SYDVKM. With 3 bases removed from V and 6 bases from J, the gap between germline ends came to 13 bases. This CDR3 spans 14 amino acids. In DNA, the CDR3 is TGTGCCAGCAGTTTGGGTTCCCAGGCCGATACGCAGTATTTT. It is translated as CASSLGSQADTQYF. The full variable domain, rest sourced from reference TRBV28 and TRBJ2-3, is DVKVTQSSRYLVKRTGEKVFLECVQDMDHENMFWYRQDPGLGLRLIYFSYDVKMKEKGDIPEGYSVSREKKERFSLILESASTNQTSMYLCASSLGSQADTQYFGPGTRLTVL.

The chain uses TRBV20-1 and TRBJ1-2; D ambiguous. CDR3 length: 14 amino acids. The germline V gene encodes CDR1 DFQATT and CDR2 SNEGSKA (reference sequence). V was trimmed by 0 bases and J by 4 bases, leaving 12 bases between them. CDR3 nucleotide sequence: TGCAGTGCTAGAGATCGAGGCGACACCTATGGCTACACCTTC. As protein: CSARDRGDTYGYTF.

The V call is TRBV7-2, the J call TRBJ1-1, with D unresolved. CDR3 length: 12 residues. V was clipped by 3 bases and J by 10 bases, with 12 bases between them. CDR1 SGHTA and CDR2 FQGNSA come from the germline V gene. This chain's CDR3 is CASSLRGGGAFF. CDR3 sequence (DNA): TGTGCCAGCAGCTTGAGAGGAGGTGGAGCTTTCTTT.

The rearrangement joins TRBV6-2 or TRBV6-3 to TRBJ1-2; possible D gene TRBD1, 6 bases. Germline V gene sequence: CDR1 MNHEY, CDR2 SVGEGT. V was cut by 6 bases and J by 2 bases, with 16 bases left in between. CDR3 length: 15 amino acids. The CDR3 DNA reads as TGTGCCAGCAGACTGGACAGAGTCTACAACTATGGCTACACCTTC. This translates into CASRLDRVYNYGYTF.

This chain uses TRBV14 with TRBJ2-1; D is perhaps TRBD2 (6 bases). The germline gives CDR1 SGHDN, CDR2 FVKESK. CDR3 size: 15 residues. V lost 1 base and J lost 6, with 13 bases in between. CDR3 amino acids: CASSQVYRETNEQFF. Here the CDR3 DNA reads TGTGCCAGCAGCCAAGTGTATCGGGAGACCAATGAGCAGTTCTTC.

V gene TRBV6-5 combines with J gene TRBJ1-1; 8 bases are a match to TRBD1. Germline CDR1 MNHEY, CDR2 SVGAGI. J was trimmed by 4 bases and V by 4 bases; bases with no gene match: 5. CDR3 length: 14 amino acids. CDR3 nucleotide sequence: TGTGCCAGCAGTTCGACAGGGGTGGCCACTGAAGCTTTCTTT. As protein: CASSSTGVATEAFF.

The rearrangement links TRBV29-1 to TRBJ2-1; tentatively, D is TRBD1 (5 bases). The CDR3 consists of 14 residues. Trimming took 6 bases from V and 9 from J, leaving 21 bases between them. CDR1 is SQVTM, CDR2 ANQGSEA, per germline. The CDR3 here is CSVPSGLGVSEQFF. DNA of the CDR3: TGCAGCGTCCCCTCCGGGCTAGGGGTTAGTGAGCAGTTCTTC.

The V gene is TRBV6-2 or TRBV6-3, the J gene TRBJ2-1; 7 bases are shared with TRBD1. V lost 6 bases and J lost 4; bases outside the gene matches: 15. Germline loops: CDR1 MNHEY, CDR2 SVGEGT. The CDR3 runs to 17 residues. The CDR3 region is CASSRLPGQPPYNEQFF. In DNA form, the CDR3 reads TGTGCCAGCAGCCGACTCCCGGGACAGCCCCCGTACAATGAGCAGTTCTTC.

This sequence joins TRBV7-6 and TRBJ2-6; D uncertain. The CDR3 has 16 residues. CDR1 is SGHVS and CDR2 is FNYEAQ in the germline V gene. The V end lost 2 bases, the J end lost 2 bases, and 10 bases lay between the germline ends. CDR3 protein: CASSLFVIAGANVLTF. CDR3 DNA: TGTGCCAGCAGCTTATTTGTTATTGCTGGGGCCAACGTCCTGACTTTC.

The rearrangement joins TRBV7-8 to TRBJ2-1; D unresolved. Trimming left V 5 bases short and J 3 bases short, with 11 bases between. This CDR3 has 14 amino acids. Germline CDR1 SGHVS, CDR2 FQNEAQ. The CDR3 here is CASSGDTNYNEQFF. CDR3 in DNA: TGTGCCAGCAGCGGAGACACAAACTACAATGAGCAGTTCTTC.

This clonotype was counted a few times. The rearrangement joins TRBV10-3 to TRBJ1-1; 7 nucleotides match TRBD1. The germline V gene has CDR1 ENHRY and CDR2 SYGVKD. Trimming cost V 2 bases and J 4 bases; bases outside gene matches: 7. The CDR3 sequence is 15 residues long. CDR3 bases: TGTGCCATCAGTGAGACGAGGGGGCGGGGCACTGAAGCTTTCTTT. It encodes CAISETRGRGTEAFF.

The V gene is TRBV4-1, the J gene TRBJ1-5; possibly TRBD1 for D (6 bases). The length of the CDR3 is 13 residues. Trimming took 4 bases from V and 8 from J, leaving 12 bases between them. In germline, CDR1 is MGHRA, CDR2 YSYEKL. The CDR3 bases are TGCGCCAGCAGCCGACAGGTCCCGGAGCCCCAGCATTTT. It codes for CASSRQVPEPQHF.

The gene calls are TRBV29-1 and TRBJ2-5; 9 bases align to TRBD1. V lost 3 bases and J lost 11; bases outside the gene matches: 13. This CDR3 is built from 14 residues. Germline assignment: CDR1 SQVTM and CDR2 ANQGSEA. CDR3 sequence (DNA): TGCAGCGTTGACCGGACAGGGGTGGTGAATGAGCAGTACTTC. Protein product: CSVDRTGVVNEQYF.

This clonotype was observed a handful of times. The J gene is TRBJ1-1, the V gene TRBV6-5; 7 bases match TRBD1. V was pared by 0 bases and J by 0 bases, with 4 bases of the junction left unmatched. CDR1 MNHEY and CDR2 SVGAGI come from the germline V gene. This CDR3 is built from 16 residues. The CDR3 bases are TGTGCCAGCAGTTACTCGTCGGGACAGATGAACACTGAAGCTTTCTTT. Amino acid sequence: CASSYSSGQMNTEAFF.

The CDR3 DNA follows: TGTGCCACCAGCAGTGGGGACAGGGCGACACTAGAAGCTTTCTTT. This translates into CATSSGDRATLEAFF. The chain recombines TRBV15 with TRBJ1-1, with 9 nucleotides matching TRBD1. The ends lost 3 bases at V and 8 bases at J; junction bases unmatched: 10. Looked up from germline, CDR1 is LNHNV and CDR2 is YYDKDF (reference sequence). The CDR3 loop spans 15 amino acids. Filled out from reference TRBV15 and TRBJ1-1, the complete variable domain reads DAMVIQNPRYQVTQFGKPVTLSCSQTLNHNVMYWYQQKSSQAPKLLFHYYDKDFNNEADTPDNFQSRRPNTSFCFLDIRSPGLGDTAMYLCATSSGDRATLEAFFGQGTRLTVV.

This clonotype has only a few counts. The CDR3 here is CASSFRRPHGEQFF. Written as DNA, the CDR3 is TGTGCCAGCAGCTTCAGGCGGCCTCATGGTGAGCAGTTCTTC. The chain couples TRBV11-3 to TRBJ2-1; no clear D. The CDR3 has 14 residues. Germline CDR1 is SGHNT and CDR2 is YENEEA. V lost 3 bases and J lost 9, with 15 bases in between.

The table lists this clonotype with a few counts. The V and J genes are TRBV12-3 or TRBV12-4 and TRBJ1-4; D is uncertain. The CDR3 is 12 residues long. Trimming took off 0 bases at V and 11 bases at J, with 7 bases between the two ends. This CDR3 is CASSLARVKLFF. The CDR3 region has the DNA TGTGCCAGCAGTTTAGCCCGGGTTAAACTGTTTTTT.

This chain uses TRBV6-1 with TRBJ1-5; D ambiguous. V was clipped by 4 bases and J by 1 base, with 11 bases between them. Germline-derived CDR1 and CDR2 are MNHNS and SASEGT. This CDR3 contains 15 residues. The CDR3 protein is CASSASAGSNQPQHF. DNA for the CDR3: TGTGCCAGCAGTGCCTCGGCGGGGAGCAATCAGCCCCAGCATTTT.